One and the same sample provided the 29 T cell receptor beta chains below, sequenced in a study of beta chain features in type 1 diabetes. Reverse transcription of all isolated RNA meant that expressed TCRB transcripts were sequenced. The protocol was immunoSEQ multiplex PCR, while the TCRdb copy is restricted to in-frame clones and leaves out a portion. This sample yields approximately 150,000 clones, of which about 9.4% are seen a single time; approximately 1.3% belongs to the top ten. What was sequenced was naive CD4+ T cells from blood. These receptors were obtained from a man between 18 and 35 years old in good health.

In this sample, this clone turned up a few times. The V gene is TRBV7-2, the J gene TRBJ2-1; D not resolved. The CDR3 extends over 11 amino acids. V was trimmed by 0 bases and J by 10 bases, leaving 4 bases between them. The germline CDR1 and CDR2 sequences are SGHTA and FQGNSA. CDR3 region: CASSLAREQFF. For the CDR3, the DNA is TGTGCCAGCAGCTTAGCCAGAGAGCAGTTCTTC.

The V gene is TRBV19, the J gene TRBJ2-7; 8 nucleotides align to TRBD1. Germline V gene lookup returns CDR1 LNHDA and CDR2 SQIVND (reference sequence). The CDR3 totals 14 residues. V was clipped by 6 bases and J by 3 bases; unmatched bases: 7. DNA for the CDR3: TGTGCCAGTAGGCCTAACAGGGGGATCTACGAGCAGTACTTC. It is translated as CASRPNRGIYEQYF.

This clone was observed a few times. J is TRBJ2-3 and V is TRBV13; 9 bases agree with TRBD2. CDR1 is PRHDT, CDR2 FYEKMQ, per germline (reference sequence). This CDR3 is built from 16 residues. Trimming took 6 bases from V and 0 from J; bases not matched to a gene: 7. For the CDR3, the DNA is TGTGCCAGCAGTCCCCCGAGCGGGGGGAGCACAGATACGCAGTATTTT. This encodes CASSPPSGGSTDTQYF.

Ten or more counts support this clone. The chain is built from TRBV5-6 and TRBJ2-1, with D tentatively TRBD1 (6 bases). Trimming stripped 5 bases from V and 16 bases from J, with 19 bases between. Germline CDR1 SGHDT, CDR2 YYEEEE. The CDR3 is 12 residues long. The CDR3 here is CASSSGTRRDFF. The CDR3 nucleotides are TGTGCCAGCAGTTCCGGGACAAGGAGAGATTTCTTC.

Only a few counts were recorded for this clone. V is TRBV18 and J is TRBJ2-3; 10 bases line up with TRBD2. CDR3 length: 17 amino acids. The junction had 10 bases not matched to a gene; V was cut back by 6 bases and J by 1 base. The germline V gene encodes CDR1 KGHSH and CDR2 LQKENI. CDR3 protein: CASSPLSGTSGTDTQYF. The CDR3, as DNA: TGTGCCAGCTCGCCCCTTTCCGGGACTAGCGGCACAGATACGCAGTATTTT. Full variable domain (missing parts from reference TRBV18 and TRBJ2-3): NAGVMQNPRHLVRRRGQEARLRCSPMKGHSHVYWYRQLPEEGLKFMVYLQKENIIDESGMPKERFSAEFPKEGPSILRIQQVVRGDSAAYFCASSPLSGTSGTDTQYFGPGTRLTVL.

The sample holds a few counts of this clone. This chain connects TRBV7-9 to TRBJ2-7, with TRBD1 identical over 10 bases. The V gene's germline CDR1 is SEHNR and CDR2 FQNEAQ (reference sequence). J gave up 2 bases and V 4 bases, and 8 bases lay outside the gene matches. This CDR3 has 16 amino acids. The CDR3 DNA follows: TGTGCCAGCAGCTCCCGACCGGGACAGGGGACCTACGAGCAGTACTTC. As protein: CASSSRPGQGTYEQYF. Using reference TRBV7-9 and TRBJ2-7 for the parts outside the CDR3, the full variable domain is DTGVSQNPRHKITKRGQNVTFRCDPISEHNRLYWYRQTLGQGPEFLTYFQNEAQLEKSRLLSDRFSAERPKGSFSTLEIQRTEQGDSAMYLCASSSRPGQGTYEQYFGPGTRLTVT.

There are a few counts of this clone. The CDR3 loop is CASTPGLGGYTF. CDR3 nucleotides: TGTGCCAGCACCCCAGGGCTTGGAGGCTACACCTTC. This chain joins TRBV6-5 and TRBJ1-2, with a tentative D call TRBD1 (5 bases). Trimming stripped 7 bases from V and 8 bases from J, with 14 bases between. Germline V gene sequence: CDR1 MNHEY, CDR2 SVGAGI. The CDR3 has 12 amino acids.

This chain's CDR3 is CSAGAGGGTDTQYF. The CDR3 DNA reads as TGCAGCGCCGGGGCGGGGGGTGGCACAGATACGCAGTATTTT. The chain joins TRBV29-1 to TRBJ2-3; 8 bases are shared with TRBD2. This CDR3 comprises 14 residues. V gave up 7 bases and J gave up 1 base; unmatched junction bases: 7. Germline-derived CDR1 and CDR2 are SQVTM and ANQGSEA.

This clone was counted only a few times. This chain links TRBV7-2 with TRBJ2-5; tentatively, D is TRBD1 (6 bases). Deletions cut 1 base from V and 3 bases from J, with 15 bases between. CDR1 and CDR2 (germline): SGHTA, FQGNSA. CDR3 size: 16 residues. The CDR3 is CASSLVSSRGKETQYF. DNA of the CDR3: TGTGCCAGCAGCTTAGTCTCGTCCAGGGGAAAAGAGACCCAGTACTTC.

This clone was seen a few times. The V gene is TRBV5-1, the J gene TRBJ2-3; possible D gene TRBD1, 6 bases. This CDR3 contains 15 residues. From germline, CDR1 is SGHRS and CDR2 YFSETQ. V was shortened by 4 bases and J by 0 bases, with 12 bases between the two germline ends. CDR3 residues: CASSPSGESTDTQYF. As DNA, the CDR3 is TGCGCCAGCAGCCCTTCAGGGGAAAGCACAGATACGCAGTATTTT.

This clone has more than one count but fewer than ten. The chain is built from TRBV9 and TRBJ1-2; tentative D call: TRBD1 (5 bases). The germline V and J ends were trimmed by 0 bases and 6 bases, with 6 bases remaining between them. In germline, CDR1 is SGDLS, CDR2 YYNGEE. There are 12 residues in the CDR3. The CDR3 loop is CASSVGRDGYTF. The DNA of the CDR3 is TGTGCCAGCAGCGTAGGCAGGGATGGCTACACCTTC.

The CDR3 loop is CASSSRLAGVGTDTQYF. CDR3 nucleotides: TGTGCCAGCAGTTCTCGACTAGCGGGGGTGGGTACAGATACGCAGTATTTT. This chain uses TRBV28 with TRBJ2-3; TRBD2 matches 12 bases. The CDR3 is made up of 17 amino acids. Unmatched junction bases numbered 8, after V lost 4 bases and J lost 3 bases. CDR1 is MDHEN, CDR2 SYDVKM, per germline.

J is TRBJ2-5 and V is TRBV11-2, with 7 bases matching TRBD1. CDR1 SGHAT and CDR2 FQNNGV come from the germline V gene. J lost 1 base, V lost 2 bases, and 10 bases had no gene match. This CDR3 is 17 amino acids long. For the CDR3, the DNA is TGTGCCAGCAGCTTAATAGGGCGGGCAGGGGGCCAAGAGACCCAGTACTTC. As protein: CASSLIGRAGGQETQYF.

This clone has just a few counts. This sequence joins TRBV9 and TRBJ2-3; D is unresolved. Trimming pared 0 bases from V and 6 bases from J, leaving 5 bases between. The CDR3 loop spans 12 amino acids. Germline values: CDR1 SGDLS, CDR2 YYNGEE. Written as DNA, the CDR3 is TGTGCCAGCAGCGTAGCCCTGGATACGCAGTATTTT. It yields the protein CASSVALDTQYF.

This chain joins TRBV5-1 and TRBJ2-3, with D possibly TRBD2 on 7 matching bases. The ends were cut back, 3 bases at V and 4 bases at J, with 12 bases in the middle. The CDR3 has 14 residues. Per the germline V gene, CDR1 is SGHRS and CDR2 is YFSETQ. The chain's CDR3 is CASSWGGASDTQYF. CDR3 nucleotide sequence: TGCGCCAGCAGCTGGGGGGGGGCCTCAGATACGCAGTATTTT.

In this sample, this clone turned up many times. The rearrangement joins TRBV7-9 to TRBJ2-3; 10 bases fit TRBD2. Trimming cost V 2 bases and J 5 bases; bases outside gene matches: 4. This CDR3 contains 15 residues. Germline V gene sequence: CDR1 SEHNR, CDR2 FQNEAQ (reference sequence). CDR3 DNA: TGTGCCAGCAGCTTACTGCCTAGCGGGGGAGATACGCAGTATTTT. This encodes CASSLLPSGGDTQYF.

The chain is built from TRBV6-6 and TRBJ1-2; possibly TRBD1 for D (5 bases). Between the trimmed V and J ends, which lost 6 bases and 3 bases, there was a span of 14 bases. The CDR3 length is 14 residues. The germline gives CDR1 MNHNY, CDR2 SVGAGI (reference sequence). The CDR3 coding sequence is TGTGCCAGCAGGGGGGGGAGCCCTGACTATGGCTACACCTTC. Residues: CASRGGSPDYGYTF.

V usage is TRBV4-3 and J usage is TRBJ2-5; 7 nucleotides match TRBD1. CDR1 and CDR2 from the germline V gene are LGHNA and YSLEER. The CDR3 runs 16 residues. J gave up 2 bases and V 0 bases, and 6 bases lay outside the gene matches. CDR3: CASSQDSEGQQETQYF. CDR3 in DNA: TGCGCCAGCAGCCAAGATTCCGAGGGACAGCAAGAGACCCAGTACTTC.

V usage is TRBV19 and J usage is TRBJ1-1, with a possible D match to TRBD1 (5 bases). CDR1 and CDR2 from the germline V gene are LNHDA and SQIVND (reference sequence). This CDR3 region has 16 residues. V shed 5 bases and J shed 0 bases, with 16 bases lying between them. CDR3 amino acids: CASSYHVGQMNTEAFF. CDR3 DNA sequence: TGTGCCAGTAGTTATCATGTGGGGCAGATGAACACTGAAGCTTTCTTT. Full variable domain (missing parts from reference TRBV19 and TRBJ1-1): DGGITQSPKYLFRKEGQNVTLSCEQNLNHDAMYWYRQDPGQGLRLIYYSQIVNDFQKGDIAEGYSVSREKKESFPLTVTSAQKNPTAFYLCASSYHVGQMNTEAFFGQGTRLTVV.

The chain carries TRBV4-1 and TRBJ2-2; TRBD1 matches at 9 bases. This CDR3 is 14 amino acids long. Germline V gene lookup returns CDR1 MGHRA and CDR2 YSYEKL. With V trimmed by 1 base and J by 6 bases, 0 bases remained unmatched. CDR3 sequence reads: CASSQGQGAGELFF. In DNA form, the CDR3 reads TGCGCCAGCAGCCAAGGACAGGGGGCCGGGGAGCTGTTTTTT.

This clone occurred a few times. The chain recombines TRBV11-2 with TRBJ2-1; 10 nucleotides align to TRBD2. The CDR3 spans 16 residues. Looked up from germline, CDR1 is SGHAT and CDR2 is FQNNGV. V shed 3 bases, J shed 4 bases, and the junction held 6 bases outside the gene matches. The CDR3 spells CASSFWLAGGYNEQFF. The CDR3 DNA follows: TGTGCCAGCAGCTTTTGGTTAGCGGGGGGTTACAATGAGCAGTTCTTC. Full variable domain (outside the CDR3, taken from reference TRBV11-2 and TRBJ2-1): EAGVAQSPRYKIIEKRQSVAFWCNPISGHATLYWYQQILGQGPKLLIQFQNNGVVDDSQLPKDRFSAERLKGVDSTLKIQPAKLEDSAVYLCASSFWLAGGYNEQFFGPGTRLTVL.

V gene TRBV5-1 combines with J gene TRBJ2-7; the match to TRBD1 covers 7 bases. With V trimmed by 4 bases and J by 1 base, 8 bases remained unmatched. CDR3 length: 15 residues. CDR1 is SGHRS and CDR2 is YFSETQ in the germline V gene. The CDR3 here is CASSPGLTGSYEQYF. DNA of the CDR3: TGCGCCAGCAGCCCAGGGCTGACAGGGTCCTACGAGCAGTACTTC. The full variable domain, its missing parts supplied by reference TRBV5-1 and TRBJ2-7, is KAGVTQTPRYLIKTRGQQVTLSCSPISGHRSVSWYQQTPGQGLQFLFEYFSETQRNKGNFPGRFSGRQFSNSRSEMNVSTLELGDSALYLCASSPGLTGSYEQYFGPGTRLTVT.

The chain is built from TRBV5-1 and TRBJ1-6; D is perhaps TRBD1 (5 bases). The CDR3 spans 15 residues. V was cut by 4 bases and J by 9 bases, with 17 bases left in between. Germline-derived CDR1 and CDR2 are SGHRS and YFSETQ. The DNA for the CDR3 is TGCGCCAGCAGCCCCCTTGGGACTGCACCTTCACCCCTCCACTTT. This translates into CASSPLGTAPSPLHF.

The chain has TRBV7-2 and TRBJ2-2, with D possibly matching TRBD2 (5 bases). This CDR3 has 14 amino acids. Per germline, CDR1 SGHTA and CDR2 FQGNSA. V shed 1 base and J shed 5 bases, with 8 bases lying between them. The CDR3 DNA reads TGTGCCAGCAGCTTAGGGGGAGCGACCGGGGAGCTGTTTTTT. Translating it yields CASSLGGATGELFF.

There are a few counts of this clone. This sequence joins TRBV11-2 and TRBJ2-3; the D gene is possibly TRBD2 (7 bases). Germline V gives CDR1 SGHAT, CDR2 FQNNGV. The V and J ends lost 0 bases and 4 bases respectively, with 14 bases between them. This CDR3 contains 16 residues. The DNA for the CDR3 is TGTGCCAGCAGCTTAGATTCGGCGGGGGCGGCAGATACGCAGTATTTT. This sequence encodes CASSLDSAGAADTQYF. The entire variable domain, with the rest obtained from reference TRBV11-2 and TRBJ2-3, is as follows: EAGVAQSPRYKIIEKRQSVAFWCNPISGHATLYWYQQILGQGPKLLIQFQNNGVVDDSQLPKDRFSAERLKGVDSTLKIQPAKLEDSAVYLCASSLDSAGAADTQYFGPGTRLTVL.

This clone was found a few times. V usage is TRBV30 and J usage is TRBJ2-3, with 14 bases that match TRBD2. This CDR3 spans 16 amino acids. Germline-derived CDR1 and CDR2 are GTSNPN and SVGIG (reference sequence). After removal of 5 bases from V and 4 bases from J, the junction contained 8 bases not matched to a gene. The CDR3 reads CAWAQGLAGGADTQYF. In nucleotides, the CDR3 is TGTGCCTGGGCCCAAGGACTAGCGGGGGGAGCAGATACGCAGTATTTT.

V gene TRBV7-2 combines with J gene TRBJ2-7; D is unclear. With 5 bases removed from V and 4 bases from J, the gap between germline ends came to 9 bases. This CDR3 is built from 12 residues. The germline V gene encodes CDR1 SGHTA and CDR2 FQGNSA. CDR3 amino acids: CASSLNNYEQYF. CDR3 nucleotides: TGTGCCAGCAGCCTCAACAATTACGAGCAGTACTTC.

This clone turned up a few times. V and J are TRBV5-1 and TRBJ2-7; D ambiguous. Germline CDR1 is SGHRS and CDR2 is YFSETQ. The germline V and J ends were trimmed by 1 base and 1 base, with 6 bases remaining between them. CDR3 size: 13 residues. CDR3 sequence: CASSLRQSYEQYF. The CDR3 DNA is TGCGCCAGCAGCTTGCGACAATCCTACGAGCAGTACTTC.

This clone was seen a few times. The chain recombines TRBV5-6 with TRBJ2-3; D ambiguous. V shed 0 bases and J shed 4 bases, with 6 bases lying between them. The CDR3 totals 13 residues. Germline CDR1 is SGHDT and CDR2 is YYEEEE. CDR3 sequence (DNA): TGTGCCAGCAGCTTGGAATCTTCAGATACGCAGTATTTT. This translates into CASSLESSDTQYF.